This TCR gamma chain comes out of a study of gamma-delta chains in newborns, infants, children (dated by TCRdb to about 2019). Looking at the study overall: In the study title, it is stated that polyclonal expansion of innate gammadelta T cells is driven by microbial exposure immediately after birth. The study examined the way microbial exposure affected innate gammadelta T cell populations in human newborns right after birth.

Trimming accounts for 5 bases at V and 11 bases at J, while the number of junction bases matched to no gene is 3. The CDR3 runs 13 residues from the cysteine to the phenylalanine. The sequence is cut down to CDR3 DNA, 39 bases in frame from base 1. Taken from the germline V gene (reference sequence), the CDR1 and CDR2 loops are GITISATS and ISYDGTV. Notes on this clone: What antigen it recognizes has not been identified. No much larger clone is present one base from it, and per-base qualities are unavailable.

The instrument given in TCRdb is Illumina MiSeq. TCRdb processed the public reads again with the CATT caller, after which rows with matching DNA were combined. In this sample the table shows approximately 420 gamma-chain clones, around two fifths of which occur a single time. The ten largest clones take up roughly 21% of the sample. What was sequenced was blood. This receptor was taken from a child who was a newborn, infant or young child, either healthy, febrile or measles-vaccinated (not recorded which). The chain was built from TRGV9 and TRGJP. The J gene, missing from TCRdb, was assigned here through DNA to germline matching. The CDR3 region reads CALWGLGKKIKVF. The sequence in DNA is TGTGCCTTGTGGGGGCTGGGCAAAAAAATCAAGGTATTT.